This T cell receptor (beta chain) was sequenced during a study of technical replicates of blood from a handful of donors (dated by TCRdb to between 2016 and 2019). For this clone: Its recognized antigen is unknown. No clone much larger than this one lies a single base away; base qualities are absent.

V and J are truncated by 3 bases and 0 bases respectively, leaving an intervening sequence of 8 bases. The CDR3 runs 15 amino acids, cysteine and phenylalanine included. Only the CDR3 portion is preserved as DNA: 45 bases, with reading frame beginning at the first base. CDR1 and CDR2 were assigned from the germline V gene (reference sequence) as MNHEY and SMNVEV. The library was generated by the immunoSEQ multiplex PCR assay. This is the immuneACCESS table as TCRdb keeps it, with only in-frame sequences that have V and J called. A part of the clones is gone; compared with another copy, unresolved V genes explain less than half, and the rest is unexplained. Counted in this sample were about 82,000 clones; 96% of them appeared once. The ten top clones hold around 0.35% of the sample.

The receptor comes from a human donor in good health. The sequencing input was T cells isolated from PBMCs. This chain joins TRBV27 to TRBJ1-4; there is no confident call for the D gene. The CDR3 region has the sequence CASSFYSATNEKLFF. The DNA sequence follows: TGTGCCAGCAGTTTCTACAGTGCAACTAATGAAAAACTGTTTTTT.